This T cell receptor beta chain stems from a study of neurological immune-mediated disorders. This clonotype was counted at least ten times. Its specificity is not known. The time point here: longitudinal time-point 2. The unsorted libraries originated from 2 million PBMCs kept at -80 C. TCRdb analysed the 5' RACE reads with MiXCR anew, one entry per CDR3 protein. Of 70,000 to 95,000 distinct CDR3 sequences listed, approximately 13% were seen once; the top ten hold just under 5%. The V gene end was trimmed by 8 bases and the J gene end by 0 bases; junction bases not matched to a gene: 2. Germline V CDR1 and CDR2: SNHLY, FYNNEI. The CDR3 is 13 amino acids. The study, taken as a whole, reports: None of the CDR3 amino acid sequences found in expanded clones was shared across subjects. This suggests that the TCR-beta repertoires were private in all groups.

The material sequenced was PBMCs. This sequence was found in a female donor with HTLV-1-associated myelopathy (HAM/TSP). V and J are TRBV2 and TRBJ1-1; 8 bases line up with TRBD1. CDR3 nucleotide sequence: TGTGCCAGCGGGGACAGGATGAACACTGAAGCTTTCTTT. It translates to CASGDRMNTEAFF.